This TCR beta chain was retrieved from a study of glioma-infiltrating T cells after dendritic cell vaccination. Across the whole study: Samples are from glioblastoma patients in Phase I and II dendritic cell vaccine trials. Patients received autologous tumor lysate-pulsed dendritic cell vaccination between about 2002 and 2013.

Profiling relied on immunoSEQ multiplex PCR, and the TCRdb table lists in-frame clones only, not all of them. Here the sample spans tens of thousands of clones, around 86% being singletons. The V gene's germline CDR1 is LNHDA and CDR2 SQIVND (reference sequence). There are 15 residues in the CDR3. J lost 6 bases, V lost 2 bases, and 4 bases had no gene match. The source of this sequence is a human donor with glioblastoma. The chain combines TRBV19 with TRBJ2-3; the match to TRBD2 covers 11 bases. The specimen comprised blood, sampled before dendritic cell vaccination. In DNA form, the CDR3 reads TGTGCCAGTAGTATAACTAGCGGGAGCCTGGATACGCAGTATTTT. Protein sequence: CASSITSGSLDTQYF. Together with reference TRBV19 and TRBJ2-3, the CDR3 gives the full variable domain: DGGITQSPKYLFRKEGQNVTLSCEQNLNHDAMYWYRQDPGQGLRLIYYSQIVNDFQKGDIAEGYSVSREKKESFPLTVTSAQKNPTAFYLCASSITSGSLDTQYFGPGTRLTVL.